This is a list of T cell receptor beta chains from one sample in a study of blood T cells in healthy people across ages. Via MiXCR, TCRdb re-called the 5' RACE reads, giving one row per CDR3 protein. The repertoire holds about 1,600,000 distinct CDR3 sequences, with around two fifths as singletons. Sequenced sample: blood. These receptor sequences come from a woman between 18 and 29 years old in good health. Both conserved end residues are part of each CDR3.

j_gene,v_gene,CDR3aa
TRBJ2-3,TRBV11-2,CASSLQRGVDTQYF
TRBJ2-7,TRBV11-2,CASSFGERDWETQYF
TRBJ1-4,TRBV7-9,CASSLVTGGRGEKLFF
TRBJ2-5,TRBV6-5,CASSYSAPAGLAGLYQETQYF
TRBJ1-2,TRBV5-1,CASRRQVSDYGYTF
TRBJ2-3,TRBV27,CASSSREGDTQYF
TRBJ1-5,TRBV20-1,CSAVPGQINQPQHF
TRBJ2-3,TRBV18,CASSRTYGNESPDTQYF
TRBJ2-7,TRBV20-1,CSAQRDSAYEQYF
TRBJ2-7,TRBV4-1,CASSQEPLSGSEQYF
TRBJ1-4,TRBV25-1,CASRVNEELFF
TRBJ1-5,TRBV20-1,CSDVRPGLAGQGFYNEPQHF
TRBJ2-7,TRBV11-1,CASSLDRAGEQYF
TRBJ2-1,TRBV25-1,CASTGAVNEQFF
TRBJ1-1,TRBV27,CASSIPGGNTEAFF
TRBJ2-7,TRBV15,CATSLRTSGDNEQYF
TRBJ2-1,TRBV5-5,CASSGTEWLF
TRBJ2-1,TRBV6-6,CASSYPAEQFF
TRBJ2-1,TRBV7-9,CASSLYGTNEQFF
TRBJ1-5,TRBV2,CASSEEVSNQPQHF
TRBJ2-7,TRBV5-5,CASSLRPGQGYEQYF
-,TRBV7-7,CASSPGAMETQYF
-,TRBV6-5,CASSRTSSGRAHEQYF
TRBJ1-2,TRBV12-3/TRBV12-4,CASRPGTLPTYGYTF
TRBJ1-2,TRBV6-5,CASSYSIPDNYGYTF
TRBJ2-4,TRBV13,CASSLTYGPRQKTLVNRGQNIQYF
TRBJ1-1,TRBV30,CAWSVDPGNTEAFF
TRBJ2-3,TRBV29-1,CSITGADTQYF
TRBJ2-1,TRBV20-1,CSARARVPDNEQFF
TRBJ1-1,TRBV5-6,CASSFPRGNTEAFF
TRBJ2-2,TRBV29-1,CSVVRAVNTGELFF
TRBJ2-1,TRBV3-1,CASSGVRSSYNEQFF
TRBJ2-3,TRBV5-1,CASSLFGAGTDTQYF
TRBJ2-5,TRBV5-1,CASSTRTGQETQYF
TRBJ2-7,TRBV10-3,CAIRLGTDGYEQYF
TRBJ2-1,TRBV4-2,CASSQDPSGGYNEQFF
TRBJ2-1,TRBV11-2,CASSLDHGYNEQFF